This T cell receptor beta chain appears in the sequencing data of a study of long-term antiretroviral therapy in people with HIV (dated 2022 in TCRdb). Turning to the overall study: The earliest samples were collected roughly a decade before the 2015 WHO recommendation for immediate ART, at a time when ART was usually postponed until CD4 counts fell. Whether ART initiation and durable HIV suppression were associated with changes in peripheral blood TRB repertoire composition and diversity was tested in a retrospective serial study. The cohort contributed under 200 cryopreserved PBMC samples from about 33 adults with confirmed HIV infection, collected serially over a mean of approximately 6 years (range 1-12). Of the roughly 30 participants with HIV, roughly twelve were female. No cross-contamination during QIAcube processing turned up in test extractions that ran a monoclonal T-cell line alongside 25 to 35 polyclonal samples.

The germline V gene (reference sequence) supplies CDR1 SSHAT and CDR2 FNYEAQ. V lost 5 bases and J lost 2 bases; the stretch between them is 12 bases long. Taken from cysteine to phenylalanine, the CDR3 has 15 residues. The sequence is cut down to CDR3 DNA, 45 bases in frame from base 1. To be included, a participant needed at least one PBMC sample from before ART initiation plus at least two post-ART samples. Every participant with HIV received treatment in the United States of America. Before DNA extraction, cryopreserved samples of 1-10 million PBMC were thawed and washed. At the time of the earliest PBMC sample, participants with HIV were aged between roughly 23 and 60 years. Each participant contributed PBMC samples from 1-4 timepoints before ART initiation and 2-8 timepoints after ART initiation, with a median of 7 samples. For every participant, serial HIV viral load, CD4+ T-cell count, ART history and demographic data were obtained. A Qiagen kit on a QIAcube was used to extract genomic DNA from unsorted PBMC, with samples processed in batches of 12.

The immunoSEQ hsTCRB v3.0 assay was used at survey level resolution to sequence the TRB variable region. TRB sequencing targeted a depth of roughly 35,000-50,000 T-cell genomes per sample. TRB libraries were pooled and sequenced on an Illumina MiSeq using a v3 150-cycle kit. The study's processing was this. Analysis of repertoires was carried out in R inside a reproducible Nextflow workflow spanning QC, data transformation and analysis. Custom analyses were implemented in LymphoSeq2, an R package for AIRR-Seq data exploration. A handful of samples that produced fewer than 5000 total TRB sequences were removed, so approximately 170 HIV repertoires were analyzed. Among the 180 to 200 retained HIV repertoires, more than 55 were collected before ART initiation and 129 after ART initiation. Each repertoire was downsampled to 5000 TRB nucleotide sequences, and summary statistics were averaged across 100 downsampling iterations. TRB sequences were retained for analysis only if CDR3 regions of at least seven amino acids were present. Two measures captured diversity: a Shannon entropy-derived clonality score and the Gini coefficient. In the repertoire networks, any two of the top 5000 CDR3 amino acid sequences were connected whenever the two sequences differed by an edit distance of one. GLIPH2 predicted antigen specificity groups and MHC restriction for TRB CDR3 amino acid sequences. To flag known associations with CMV, EBV, HIV or tissue antigens, CDR3 amino acid sequences were compared against VDJdb and McPAS-TCR. Pre-ART, post-ART and control groups were compared with Wilcoxon signed-rank tests and Holm-Bonferroni correction. Sourced from immuneACCESS, this table was stored by TCRdb with only in-frame sequences that have V and J called. A share of the clones is absent; for the studies checked, an unresolved V gene accounts for under half, and the remainder has no known explanation. V and J calls plus clone size are reproduced from that table; the DNA served to infer D and trimming. The sample includes approximately 30,000 clones, with approximately 85% observed a single time. Of the sample, approximately 8% is held by the ten largest clones.

The paper's findings and limits, for the study overall: Expanded TRB clones identified before ART initiation dominated the repertoire across all time points, though the dominance fluctuated and decreased in many PLHIV after ART. The samples were dated from about 2003 to 2018, and the ART regimens that were used may be less effective than current ART regimens. ART initiation was associated with a significant increase in TRB diversity, but diversity stayed significantly below transplant donor controls even after long-term ART. Because pre-ART samples had limited cell numbers, profiling was done on unsorted PBMC rather than on sorted CD4+ and CD8+ T cells. Owing to limited PBMC availability, only the TCR beta chain was sequenced, without alpha chain pairing. CDR3 length ranges in HIV repertoires were narrower than in controls, and network structure suggested an antigen-experienced repertoire with only a slight naive shift after ART. Inferences about post-ART repertoire changes were limited because no data were available on ART adherence, viral resistance or therapy changes.

Points on this clone: This clone's antigen is unknown. The input lacks base qualities; no much larger clone sits a single base away.

This chain joins TRBV7-7 to TRBJ2-2; the D gene is perhaps TRBD2, from 6 matching bases. This receptor was identified in a man between 35 and 55 years old with HIV. The material was unsorted PBMCs, obtained 3 years after starting antiretroviral therapy. The DNA sequence follows: TGTGCCAGCAGCATGGGACTCAGAAACACCGGGGAGCTGTTTTTT. It specifies CASSMGLRNTGELFF.